One T cell receptor beta chain is described in this entry. The antigen this receptor binds is unknown. The input lacks base qualities; no much larger clone sits a single base away. A constant-region primer and ProtoScript II reverse transcriptase were used to reverse-transcribe TCRbeta-specific cDNA from roughly 0.55 ug total RNA. Construction of the TCRbeta libraries relied on three nested rounds of multiplex PCR, following a slightly modified ARM-PCR procedure. The first two PCR rounds used multiplex TRBV1-TRBV30 forward primers with a Cbeta reverse primer, each for approximately 11 cycles. Sample barcodes and Illumina adapters were added in a final 25-cycle PCR using Deep VentR polymerase. Amplicons of 200-500 bp were gel-purified with a QIAquick gel extraction kit before sequencing. An Illumina HiSeq 2500 was used to sequence the TCRbeta amplicons, generating 250-bp paired-end reads. The source study handled its data this way. To recover full CDR3 sequences, reads were quality-trimmed using Trimmomatic v0.33 and paired reads were then merged using FLASH v1.2.11. MiGEC v1.2.1b assigned V, D and J germline segments to the rearranged TCRbeta sequences. Clonotype statistics and Shannon-Wiener diversity indices were calculated with VDJtools v1.0.0. To cut down on sampling bias, every analysis after diversity analysis relied on just the 250 most abundant clonotypes from each sample. Using fastp at Q25 and MiXCR, TCRdb reprocessed the public reads and kept productive beta chains. Entries are consolidated by CDR3 protein sequence, retaining the most common genes and DNA. The V and J calls were determined by TCRdb, not by the authors. This sample is represented by some 110,000 distinct CDR3 sequences; 55% to 75% of them were singletons. The ten largest make up 8.4% of the sample.

Without any cell sorting, total RNA and DNA were extracted together from about 19-30 mg of bulk tissue using the AllPrep DNA/RNA mini kit. Surgical resection was performed in China between late 2015 and early 2016 on four or five patients with histopathologically diagnosed primary liver carcinoma. Chronic HBV infection was present in the patients, and the patients were treatment-naive at sampling. Five spatially separated regions were sampled per tumor: superior, inferior, left-lateral and right-lateral poles, plus the tumor centre. More than 75% viable tumor cells were found by histology in every tumor sample. Pieces of fresh tumor and adjacent tissue were cut in half, with one half kept in RNAlater at -80 degrees C and the other half sent for histology. The data were taken from a study of tumor-infiltrating lymphocytes in primary liver carcinoma (dated by TCRdb to about 2017). As for the study more broadly: Of the five patients (three men and two women, aged 30 to 69 years), four had hepatocellular carcinoma and one had combined HCC and intrahepatic cholangiocarcinoma. Tumors of the five patients were stage T1-T3 N0M0 with maximum diameters of roughly 4.2 to 11 cm. Samples yielded roughly 3.5 to 8 million productive TCRbeta reads; read depth did not differ significantly between tissue types. TCRbeta repertoire sequencing covered 35 or so specimens from 5 patients: 25 or so tumor regions, 5 adjacent noncancerous liver tissues and 5 peripheral blood samples. For each liver tumor, the study sampled five regions along with adjacent normal tissue and blood, and applied TCRbeta repertoire sequencing, expression microarrays and whole-exome sequencing. Agilent mRNA microarray profiling was performed on the approximately 25 tumor region samples to relate TCRbeta repertoire diversity to the local molecular phenotype. Repertoires from technical replicates were highly reproducible, with mean shared-clone rates around 0.89 and correlation coefficients above 0.95. Overall results and qualifications from the work: Because the samples were bulk and unsorted, CD4+ and CD8+ T cell repertoires could not be compared. Compared with blood, tumors had a significantly larger share of the repertoire taken up by the top 250 clones (p = 0.039). Only about 7.5-25% of top clones were found in all five regions of a tumor, suggesting spatial heterogeneity of tumor-infiltrating T cells. The study included only a few patients, and the authors note findings should be validated in a larger study. Only the TCR beta chain was sequenced, so true repertoire diversity is likely underestimated because unpaired alpha chains were not captured. Repertoire overlap was found to be higher between tumor regions (mean around 35%) than between tumor-adjacent (around 17%) or tumor-blood (14%) pairs, consistent with antigen-driven expansion.

Ends trimmed: V by 3 bases, J by 4 bases; bases unmatched to a gene: 7. The CDR3 holds 14 amino acids from the cysteine to the phenylalanine. The kept DNA is CDR3 alone, 42 bases in frame from the first base. Based on the germline V gene (reference sequence), the CDR1 and CDR2 sequences are DFQATT and SNEGSKA. The sequencing sample was made of liver tumor tissue from sampling region 3. The cell subset or site label of this sample denotes: tumor region T3, left-lateral pole. The sequence is built from TRBV20-1 and TRBJ1-2; TRBD1 matches 8 bases in the middle. The sequence came from a woman aged 55 to 70 with primary liver carcinoma and hepatitis B virus infection. In nucleotide form, the sequence is TGCAGTGCTAGGGTCGGGACAGGACGCTATGGCTACACCTTC. This encodes CSARVGTGRYGYTF.